This TCR beta chain was sequenced for a study of blood T cell repertoires in COVID-19. Study-level information: The United States, Italy and Spain were the sources of the acute and convalescent COVID-19 samples. PBMCs, B-cell-depleted T cells, or T cells were the source of the cDNA or gDNA that made up the material.

Germline V CDR1 and CDR2: SGHRS, YFSETQ. Trimming cost V 4 bases and J 0 bases, with 10 bases left between them. The CDR3 sequence is 15 residues long. Seattle patient enrollment occurred during active infection, with longitudinal follow-up thereafter. TCRdb's copy holds only in-frame clones and misses some; the assay was immunoSEQ multiplex PCR. The sample has around 73,000 clones, more than 70% seen once; the top ten hold under 2.5%. The rearrangement links TRBV5-1 to TRBJ1-4; a possible D gene is TRBD1 (5 bases). Sequenced material: peripheral blood. This sequence originates from a man in his 70s with COVID-19, enrolled during active disease. CDR3 residues: CASSPGGATNEKLFF. DNA of the CDR3: TGCGCCAGCAGCCCCGGGGGGGCAACTAATGAAAAACTGTTTTTT.